One sample yielded the 5 T cell receptor beta chains listed below, sequenced in a study of blood T cell repertoires in COVID-19. Sequencing used immunoSEQ multiplex PCR; TCRdb keeps in-frame clones, though not all of them. The sample lists around 19,000 clones, approximately 88% occurring once. The specimen sequenced was peripheral blood. The receptors shown here come from a human donor in a cohort sampled during active COVID-19.

J is TRBJ2-4 and V is TRBV30; 11 bases are a match to TRBD1. J lost 5 bases, V lost 0 bases, and 6 bases had no gene match. This CDR3 contains 16 residues. Germline V CDR1 and CDR2: GTSNPN, SVGIG (reference sequence). The CDR3 spells CAWSVGTGQGENIQYF. As DNA, the CDR3 is TGTGCCTGGAGTGTAGGTACGGGACAGGGGGAAAACATTCAGTACTTC.

V is TRBV6-5 and J is TRBJ1-2, with 7 bases matching TRBD1. Per the germline V gene, CDR1 is MNHEY and CDR2 is SVGAGI. The CDR3 is 15 residues long. V shed 6 bases, J shed 2 bases, and the junction held 9 bases outside the gene matches. Here the CDR3 reads CASSYYRDSNYGYTF. The CDR3 DNA reads as TGTGCCAGCAGCTATTACCGGGACAGCAACTATGGCTACACCTTC.

The chain recombines TRBV4-2 with TRBJ1-5; the match to TRBD1 covers 9 bases. V was clipped by 3 bases and J by 5 bases; unmatched bases: 8. Per germline, CDR1 LGHNA and CDR2 YNFKEQ. The CDR3 consists of 16 residues. CDR3 DNA sequence: TGTGCCAGCAGCCAGGGGGACAGGGAGGCGGATCAGCCCCAGCATTTT. Protein: CASSQGDREADQPQHF.

This sequence joins TRBV7-3 and TRBJ2-1; weak D call: TRBD2 (6 bases). This CDR3 has 15 amino acids. Trimming removed 5 bases at V and 4 bases at J, with 15 bases between. The V gene's germline CDR1 is SGHTA and CDR2 FQGTGA. The CDR3 region has the DNA TGTGCCAGCAGCCCCTACGGCGGGAAATACAATGAGCAGTTCTTC. It is translated as CASSPYGGKYNEQFF.

The chain links TRBV25-1 to TRBJ2-2; no reliable D call. The CDR3 contains 12 residues. The ends were cut back, 6 bases at V and 8 bases at J, with 10 bases in the middle. Germline V gene lookup returns CDR1 MGHDK and CDR2 SYGVNS. CDR3 amino acids: CASRRATGELFF. The CDR3 region has the DNA TGTGCCAGCAGGCGAGCTACTGGGGAGCTGTTTTTT.